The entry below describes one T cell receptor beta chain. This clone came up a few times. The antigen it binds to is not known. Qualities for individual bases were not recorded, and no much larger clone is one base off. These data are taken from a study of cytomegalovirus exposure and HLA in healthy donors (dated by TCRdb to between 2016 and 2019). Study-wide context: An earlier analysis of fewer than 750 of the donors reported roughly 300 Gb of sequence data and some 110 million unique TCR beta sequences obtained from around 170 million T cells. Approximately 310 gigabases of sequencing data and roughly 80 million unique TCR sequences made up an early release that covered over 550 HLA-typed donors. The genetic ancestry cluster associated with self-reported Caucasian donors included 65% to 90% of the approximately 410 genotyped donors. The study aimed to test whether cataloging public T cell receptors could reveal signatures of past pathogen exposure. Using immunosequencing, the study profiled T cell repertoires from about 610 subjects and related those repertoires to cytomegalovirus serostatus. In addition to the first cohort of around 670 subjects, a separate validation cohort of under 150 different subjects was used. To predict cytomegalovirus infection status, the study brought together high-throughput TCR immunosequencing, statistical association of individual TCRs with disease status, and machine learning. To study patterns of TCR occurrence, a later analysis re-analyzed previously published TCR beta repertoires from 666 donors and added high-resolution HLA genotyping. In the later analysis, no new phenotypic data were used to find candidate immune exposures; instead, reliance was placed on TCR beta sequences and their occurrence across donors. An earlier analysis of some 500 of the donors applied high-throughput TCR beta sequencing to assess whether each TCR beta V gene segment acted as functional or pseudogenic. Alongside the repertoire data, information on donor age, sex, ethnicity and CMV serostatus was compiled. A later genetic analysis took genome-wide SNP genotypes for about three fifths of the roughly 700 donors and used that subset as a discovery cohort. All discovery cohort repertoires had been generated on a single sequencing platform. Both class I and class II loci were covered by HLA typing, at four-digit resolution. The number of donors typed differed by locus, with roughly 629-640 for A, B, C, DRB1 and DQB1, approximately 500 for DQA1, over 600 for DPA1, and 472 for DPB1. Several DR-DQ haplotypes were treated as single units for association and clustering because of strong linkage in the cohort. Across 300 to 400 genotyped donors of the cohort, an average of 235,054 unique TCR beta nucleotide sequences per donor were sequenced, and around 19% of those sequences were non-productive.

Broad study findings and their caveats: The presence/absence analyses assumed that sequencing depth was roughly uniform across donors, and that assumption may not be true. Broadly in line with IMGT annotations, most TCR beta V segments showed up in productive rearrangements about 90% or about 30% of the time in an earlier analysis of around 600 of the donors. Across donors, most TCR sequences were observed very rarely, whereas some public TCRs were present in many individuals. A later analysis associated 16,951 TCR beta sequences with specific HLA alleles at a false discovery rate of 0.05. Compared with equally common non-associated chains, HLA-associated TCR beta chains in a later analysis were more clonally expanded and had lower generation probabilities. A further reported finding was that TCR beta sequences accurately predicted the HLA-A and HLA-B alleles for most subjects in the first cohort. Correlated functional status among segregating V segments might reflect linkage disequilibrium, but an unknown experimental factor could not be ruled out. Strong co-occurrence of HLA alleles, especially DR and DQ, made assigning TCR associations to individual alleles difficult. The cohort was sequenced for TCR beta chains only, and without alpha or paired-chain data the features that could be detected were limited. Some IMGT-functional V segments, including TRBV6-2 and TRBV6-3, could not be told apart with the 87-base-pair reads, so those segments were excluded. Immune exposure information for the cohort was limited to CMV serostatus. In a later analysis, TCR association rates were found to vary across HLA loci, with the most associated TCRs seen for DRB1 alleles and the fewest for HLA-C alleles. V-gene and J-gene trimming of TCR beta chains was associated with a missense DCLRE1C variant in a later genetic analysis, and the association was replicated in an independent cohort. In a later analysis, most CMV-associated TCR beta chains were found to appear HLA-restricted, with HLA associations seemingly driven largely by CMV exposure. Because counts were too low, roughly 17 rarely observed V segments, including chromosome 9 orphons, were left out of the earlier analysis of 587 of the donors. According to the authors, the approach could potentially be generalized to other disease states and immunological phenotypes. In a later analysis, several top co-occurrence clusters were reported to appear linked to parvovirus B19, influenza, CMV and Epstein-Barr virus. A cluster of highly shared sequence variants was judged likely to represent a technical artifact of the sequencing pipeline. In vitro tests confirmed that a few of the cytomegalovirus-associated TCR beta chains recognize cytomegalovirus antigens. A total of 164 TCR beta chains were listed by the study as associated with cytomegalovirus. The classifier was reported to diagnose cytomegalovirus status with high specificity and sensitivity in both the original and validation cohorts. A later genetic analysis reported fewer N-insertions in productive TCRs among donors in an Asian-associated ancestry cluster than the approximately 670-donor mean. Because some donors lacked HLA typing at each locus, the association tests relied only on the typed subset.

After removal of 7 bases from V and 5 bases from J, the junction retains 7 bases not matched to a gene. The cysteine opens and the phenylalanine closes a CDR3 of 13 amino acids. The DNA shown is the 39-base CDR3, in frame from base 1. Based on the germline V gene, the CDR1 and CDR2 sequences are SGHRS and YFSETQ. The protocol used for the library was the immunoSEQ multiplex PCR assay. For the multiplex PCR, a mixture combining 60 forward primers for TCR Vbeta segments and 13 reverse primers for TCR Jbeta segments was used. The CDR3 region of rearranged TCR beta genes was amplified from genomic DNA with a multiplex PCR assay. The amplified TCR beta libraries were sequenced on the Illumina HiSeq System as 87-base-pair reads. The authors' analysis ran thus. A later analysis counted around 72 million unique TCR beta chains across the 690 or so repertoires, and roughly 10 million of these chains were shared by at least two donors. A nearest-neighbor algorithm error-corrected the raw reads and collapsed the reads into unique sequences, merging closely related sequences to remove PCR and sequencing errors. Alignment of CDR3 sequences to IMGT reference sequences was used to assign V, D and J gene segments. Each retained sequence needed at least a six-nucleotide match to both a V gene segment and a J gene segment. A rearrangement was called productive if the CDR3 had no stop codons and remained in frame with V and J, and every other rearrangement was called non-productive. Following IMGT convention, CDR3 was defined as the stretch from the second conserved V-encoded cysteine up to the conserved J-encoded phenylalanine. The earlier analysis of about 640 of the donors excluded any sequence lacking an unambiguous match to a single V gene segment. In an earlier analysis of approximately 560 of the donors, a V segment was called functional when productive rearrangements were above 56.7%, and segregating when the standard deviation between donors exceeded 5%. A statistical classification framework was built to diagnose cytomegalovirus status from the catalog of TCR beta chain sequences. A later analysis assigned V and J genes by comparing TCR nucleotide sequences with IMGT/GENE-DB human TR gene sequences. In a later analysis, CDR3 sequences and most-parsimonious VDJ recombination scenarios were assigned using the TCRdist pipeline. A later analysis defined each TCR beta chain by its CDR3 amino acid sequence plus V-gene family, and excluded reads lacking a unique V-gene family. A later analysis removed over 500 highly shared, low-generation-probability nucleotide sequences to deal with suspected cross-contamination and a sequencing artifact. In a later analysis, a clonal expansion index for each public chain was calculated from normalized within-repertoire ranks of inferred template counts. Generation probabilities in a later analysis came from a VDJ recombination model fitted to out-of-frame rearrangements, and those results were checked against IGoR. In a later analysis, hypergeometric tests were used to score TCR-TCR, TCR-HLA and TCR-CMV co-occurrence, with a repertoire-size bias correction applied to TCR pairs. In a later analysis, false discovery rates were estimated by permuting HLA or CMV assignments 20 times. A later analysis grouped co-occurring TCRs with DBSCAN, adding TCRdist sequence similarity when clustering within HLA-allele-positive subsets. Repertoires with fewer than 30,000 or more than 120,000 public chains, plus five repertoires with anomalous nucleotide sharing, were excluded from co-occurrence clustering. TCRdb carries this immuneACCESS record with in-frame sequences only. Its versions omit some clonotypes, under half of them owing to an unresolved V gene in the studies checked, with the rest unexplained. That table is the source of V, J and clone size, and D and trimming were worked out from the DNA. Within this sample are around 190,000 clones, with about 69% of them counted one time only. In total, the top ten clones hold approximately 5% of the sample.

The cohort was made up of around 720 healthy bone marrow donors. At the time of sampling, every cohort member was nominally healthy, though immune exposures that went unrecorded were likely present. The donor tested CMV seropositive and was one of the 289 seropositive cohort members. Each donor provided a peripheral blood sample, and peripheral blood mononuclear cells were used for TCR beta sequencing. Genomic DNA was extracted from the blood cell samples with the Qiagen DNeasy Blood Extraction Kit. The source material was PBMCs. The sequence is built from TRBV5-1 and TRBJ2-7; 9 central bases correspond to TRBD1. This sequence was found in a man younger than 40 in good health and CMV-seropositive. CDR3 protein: CASGGQGVNEQYF. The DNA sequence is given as TGCGCCAGCGGGGGACAGGGCGTGAACGAGCAGTACTTC.